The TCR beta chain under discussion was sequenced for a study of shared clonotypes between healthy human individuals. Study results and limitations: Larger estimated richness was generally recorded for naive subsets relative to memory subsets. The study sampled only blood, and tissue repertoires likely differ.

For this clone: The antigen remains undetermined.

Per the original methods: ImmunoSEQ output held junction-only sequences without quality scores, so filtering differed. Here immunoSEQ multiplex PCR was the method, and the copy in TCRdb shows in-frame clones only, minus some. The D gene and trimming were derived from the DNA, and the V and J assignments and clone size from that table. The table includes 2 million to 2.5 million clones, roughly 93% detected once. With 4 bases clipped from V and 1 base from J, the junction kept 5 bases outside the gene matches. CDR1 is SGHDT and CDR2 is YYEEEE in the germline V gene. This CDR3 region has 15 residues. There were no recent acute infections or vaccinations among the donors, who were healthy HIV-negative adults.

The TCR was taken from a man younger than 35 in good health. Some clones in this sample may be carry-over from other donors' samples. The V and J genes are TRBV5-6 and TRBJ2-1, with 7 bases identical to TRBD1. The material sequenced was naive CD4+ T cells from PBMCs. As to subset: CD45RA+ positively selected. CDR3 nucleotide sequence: TGTGCCAGCAGCCCCGGGACAGTTTCCTACAATGAGCAGTTCTTC. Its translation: CASSPGTVSYNEQFF.